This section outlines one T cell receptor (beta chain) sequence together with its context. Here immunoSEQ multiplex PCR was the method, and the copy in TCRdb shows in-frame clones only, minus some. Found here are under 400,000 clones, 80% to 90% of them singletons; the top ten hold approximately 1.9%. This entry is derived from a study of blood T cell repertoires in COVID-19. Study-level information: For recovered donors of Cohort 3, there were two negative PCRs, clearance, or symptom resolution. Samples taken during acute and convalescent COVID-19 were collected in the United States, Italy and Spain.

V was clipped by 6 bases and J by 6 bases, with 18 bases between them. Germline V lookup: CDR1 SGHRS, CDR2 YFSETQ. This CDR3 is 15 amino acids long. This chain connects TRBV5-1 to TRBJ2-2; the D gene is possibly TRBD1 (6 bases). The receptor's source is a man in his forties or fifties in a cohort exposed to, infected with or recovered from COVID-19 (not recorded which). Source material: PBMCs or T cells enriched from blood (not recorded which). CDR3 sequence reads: CASKDDRIIAGELFF. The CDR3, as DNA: TGCGCCAGCAAAGATGACAGGATTATAGCCGGGGAGCTGTTTTTT.